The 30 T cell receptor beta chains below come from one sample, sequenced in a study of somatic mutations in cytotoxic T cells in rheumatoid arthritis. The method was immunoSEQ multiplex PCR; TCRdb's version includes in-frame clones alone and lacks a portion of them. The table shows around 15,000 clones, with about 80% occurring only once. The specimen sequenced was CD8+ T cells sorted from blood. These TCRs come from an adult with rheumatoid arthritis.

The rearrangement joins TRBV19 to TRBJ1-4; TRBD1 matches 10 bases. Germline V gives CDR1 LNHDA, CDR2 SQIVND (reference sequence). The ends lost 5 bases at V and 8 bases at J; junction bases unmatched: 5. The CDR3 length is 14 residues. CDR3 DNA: TGTGCCAGTAGTCAGACAGGGGGCTTGGAAAAACTGTTTTTT. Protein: CASSQTGGLEKLFF.

The CDR3 sequence: CASSQRVWYEQYF. The DNA of the CDR3 is TGCGCCAGCAGCCAGAGGGTTTGGTACGAGCAGTACTTC. The rearrangement uses TRBV4-1 and TRBJ2-5; D might be TRBD2 (5 bases). The J call is in doubt because the DNA end fits TRBJ2-7 better. This CDR3 contains 13 residues. The germline CDR1 and CDR2 sequences are MGHRA and YSYEKL.

The CDR3 reads CASTGDRGDMDNEQFF. Here the CDR3 DNA reads TGTGCCAGCACGGGGGACAGGGGGGATATGGACAATGAGCAGTTCTTC. The V call is TRBV28, the J call TRBJ2-1, with 11 bases that match TRBD1. Trimming removed 7 bases from V and 5 bases from J; junction bases left unmatched: 10. Germline CDR1 is MDHEN and CDR2 is SYDVKM. The CDR3 is made up of 16 amino acids.

The CDR3 region is CASSSTSTDTDTQYF. The CDR3 DNA reads as TGTGCCAGCAGTTCGACCAGCACCGACACAGATACGCAGTATTTT. The chain uses TRBV27 and TRBJ2-3; no clear D gene. Trimming removed 4 bases at V and 2 bases at J, with 13 bases between. The CDR3 sequence is 15 residues long. Per germline, CDR1 MNHEY and CDR2 SMNVEV (reference sequence).

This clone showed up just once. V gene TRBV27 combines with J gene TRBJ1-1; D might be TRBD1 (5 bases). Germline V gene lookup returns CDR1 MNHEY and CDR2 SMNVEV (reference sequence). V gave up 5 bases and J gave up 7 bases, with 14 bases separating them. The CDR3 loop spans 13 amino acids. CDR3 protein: CASSGGPGVEAFF. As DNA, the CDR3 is TGTGCCAGCAGTGGCGGGCCGGGGGTTGAAGCTTTCTTT.

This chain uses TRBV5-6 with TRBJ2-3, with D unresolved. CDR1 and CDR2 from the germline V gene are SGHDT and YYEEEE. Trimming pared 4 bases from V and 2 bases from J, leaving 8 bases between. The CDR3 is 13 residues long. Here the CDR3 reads CASSPPNTDTQYF. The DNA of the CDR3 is TGTGCCAGCAGCCCTCCCAACACAGATACGCAGTATTTT.

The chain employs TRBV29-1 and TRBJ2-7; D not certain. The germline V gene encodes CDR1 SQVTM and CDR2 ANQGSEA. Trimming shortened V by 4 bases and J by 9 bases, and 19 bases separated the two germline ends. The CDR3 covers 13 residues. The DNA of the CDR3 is TGCAGCGTTGTTTTGGGTAGGGAAGGTTTGCAGTACTTC. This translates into CSVVLGREGLQYF.

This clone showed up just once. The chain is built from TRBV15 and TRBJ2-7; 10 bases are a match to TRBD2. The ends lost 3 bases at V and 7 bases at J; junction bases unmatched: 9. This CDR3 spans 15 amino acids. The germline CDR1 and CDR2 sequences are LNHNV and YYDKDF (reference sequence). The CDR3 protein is CATSRIAGGKGEQYF. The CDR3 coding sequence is TGTGCCACCAGCAGGATAGCGGGAGGTAAGGGTGAGCAGTACTTC.

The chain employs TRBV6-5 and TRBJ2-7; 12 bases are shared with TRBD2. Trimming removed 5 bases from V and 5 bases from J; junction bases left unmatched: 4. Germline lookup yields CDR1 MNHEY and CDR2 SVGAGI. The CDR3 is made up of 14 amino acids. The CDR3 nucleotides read TGTGCCAGCAGTCGGACTAGCGGGGTCGACGAGCAGTACTTC. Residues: CASSRTSGVDEQYF.

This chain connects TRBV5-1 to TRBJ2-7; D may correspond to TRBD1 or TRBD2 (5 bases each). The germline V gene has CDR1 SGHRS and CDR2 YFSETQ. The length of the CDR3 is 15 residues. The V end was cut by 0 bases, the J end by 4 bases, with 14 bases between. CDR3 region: CASSLVRDEGYEQYF. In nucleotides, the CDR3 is TGCGCCAGCAGCTTGGTCAGGGACGAGGGGTACGAGCAGTACTTC.

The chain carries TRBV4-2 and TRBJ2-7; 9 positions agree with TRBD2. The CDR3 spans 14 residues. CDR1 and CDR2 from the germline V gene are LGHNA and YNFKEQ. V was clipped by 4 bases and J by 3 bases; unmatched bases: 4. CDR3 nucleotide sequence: TGTGCCAGCAGCCCCCTAGCGGGAAACTACGAGCAGTACTTC. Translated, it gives CASSPLAGNYEQYF.

CDR3 sequence: CASSPWSGAEQYF. In DNA, the CDR3 is TGCGCCAGCAGCCCCTGGTCCGGAGCCGAGCAGTACTTC. V is TRBV4-1 and J is TRBJ2-7; D is undetermined. Germline values: CDR1 MGHRA, CDR2 YSYEKL. The CDR3 spans 13 residues. With 4 bases removed from V and 6 bases from J, the gap between germline ends came to 13 bases.

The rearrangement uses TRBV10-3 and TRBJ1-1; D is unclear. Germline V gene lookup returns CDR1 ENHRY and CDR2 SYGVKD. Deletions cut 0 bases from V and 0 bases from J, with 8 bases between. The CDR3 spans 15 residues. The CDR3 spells CAISESGEVNTEAFF. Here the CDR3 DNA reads TGTGCCATCAGTGAGTCTGGGGAGGTGAACACTGAAGCTTTCTTT.

The CDR3 nucleotides are TGTGCCAGTAGACTCGCACAGCGGTCGAACACTGAAGCTTTCTTT. Amino acids: CASRLAQRSNTEAFF. The rearrangement links TRBV19 to TRBJ1-1; D not certain. Trimming stripped 6 bases from V and 1 base from J, with 15 bases between. Germline values: CDR1 LNHDA, CDR2 SQIVND (reference sequence). The CDR3 totals 15 residues.

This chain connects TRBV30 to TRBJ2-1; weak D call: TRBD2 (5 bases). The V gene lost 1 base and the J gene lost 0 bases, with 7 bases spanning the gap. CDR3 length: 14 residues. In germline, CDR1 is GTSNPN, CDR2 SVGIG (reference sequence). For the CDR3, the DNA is TGTGCCTGGAGTGGAGGACTCTCCTACAATGAGCAGTTCTTC. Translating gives CAWSGGLSYNEQFF.

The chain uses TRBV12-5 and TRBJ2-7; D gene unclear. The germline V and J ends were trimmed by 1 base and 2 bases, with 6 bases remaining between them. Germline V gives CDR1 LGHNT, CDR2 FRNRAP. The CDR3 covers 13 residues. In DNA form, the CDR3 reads TGTGCTAGTGGTTTGGACCGTCCCTACGAGCAGTACTTC. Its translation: CASGLDRPYEQYF.

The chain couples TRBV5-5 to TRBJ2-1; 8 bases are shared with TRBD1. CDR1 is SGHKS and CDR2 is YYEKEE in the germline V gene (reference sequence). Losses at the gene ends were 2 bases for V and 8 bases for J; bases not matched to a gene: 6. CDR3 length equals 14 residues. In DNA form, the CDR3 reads TGTGCCAGCAGCTTTCACAGGGGGTGGGATGAGCAGTTCTTC. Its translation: CASSFHRGWDEQFF.

The CDR3 sequence: CASSQDPPQGGDTEAFF. Here the CDR3 DNA reads TGCGCCAGCAGCCAAGACCCCCCCCAGGGAGGGGACACTGAAGCTTTCTTT. The chain combines TRBV4-1 with TRBJ1-1, with D maybe TRBD1 (5 bases). The V end was cut by 0 bases, the J end by 3 bases, with 17 bases between. CDR3 size: 17 residues. Germline CDR1 MGHRA, CDR2 YSYEKL.

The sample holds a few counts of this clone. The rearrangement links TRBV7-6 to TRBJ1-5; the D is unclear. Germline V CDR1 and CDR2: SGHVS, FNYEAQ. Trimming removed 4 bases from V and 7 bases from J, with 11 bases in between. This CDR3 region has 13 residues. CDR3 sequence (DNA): TGTGCCAGCAGCTCCCAAGTCTGGCAGCCCCAGCATTTT. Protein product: CASSSQVWQPQHF.

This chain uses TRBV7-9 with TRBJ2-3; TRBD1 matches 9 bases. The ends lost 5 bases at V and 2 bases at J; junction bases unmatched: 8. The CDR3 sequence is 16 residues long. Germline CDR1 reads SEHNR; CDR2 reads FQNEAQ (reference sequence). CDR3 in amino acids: CASSRGQGDYTDTQYF. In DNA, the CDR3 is TGTGCCAGCAGCCGGGGACAGGGCGATTACACAGATACGCAGTATTTT.

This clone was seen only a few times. The CDR3 reads CASSLQAHRGLVYGYTF. The DNA of the CDR3 is TGTGCCAGCAGTTTACAGGCTCACAGGGGGCTCGTCTATGGCTACACCTTC. This chain uses TRBV28 with TRBJ1-2; 9 bases agree with TRBD1. CDR1 and CDR2 from the germline V gene are MDHEN and SYDVKM. V dropped 2 bases and J dropped 4; count of bases not matched to a gene: 11. This CDR3 is 17 amino acids long.

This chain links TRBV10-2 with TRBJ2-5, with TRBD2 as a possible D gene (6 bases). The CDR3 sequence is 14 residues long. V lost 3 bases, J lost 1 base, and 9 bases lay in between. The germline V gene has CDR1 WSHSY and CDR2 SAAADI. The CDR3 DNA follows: TGCGCCAGCAGTGATGTGACTAGCCAAGAGACCCAGTACTTC. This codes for CASSDVTSQETQYF.

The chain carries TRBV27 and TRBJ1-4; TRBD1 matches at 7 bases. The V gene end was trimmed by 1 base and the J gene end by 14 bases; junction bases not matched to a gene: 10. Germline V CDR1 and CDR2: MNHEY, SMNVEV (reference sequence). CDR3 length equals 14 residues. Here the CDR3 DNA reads TGTGCCAGCAGTTTATATGAGGGGGCCGATCGGCTGTTTTTT. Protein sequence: CASSLYEGADRLFF.

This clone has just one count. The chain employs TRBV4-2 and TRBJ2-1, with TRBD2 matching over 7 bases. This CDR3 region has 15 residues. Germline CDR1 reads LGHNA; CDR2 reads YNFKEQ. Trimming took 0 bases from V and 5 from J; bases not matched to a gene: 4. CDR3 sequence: CASSQDSLADNEQFF. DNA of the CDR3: TGTGCCAGCAGCCAAGACAGTCTAGCGGACAATGAGCAGTTCTTC.

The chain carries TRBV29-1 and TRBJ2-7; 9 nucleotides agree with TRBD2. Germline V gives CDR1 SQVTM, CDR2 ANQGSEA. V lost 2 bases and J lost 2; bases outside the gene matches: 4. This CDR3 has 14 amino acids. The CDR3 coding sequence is TGCAGCGTTGAAACGGCGGGAGGGCCCTACGAGCAGTACTTC. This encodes CSVETAGGPYEQYF.

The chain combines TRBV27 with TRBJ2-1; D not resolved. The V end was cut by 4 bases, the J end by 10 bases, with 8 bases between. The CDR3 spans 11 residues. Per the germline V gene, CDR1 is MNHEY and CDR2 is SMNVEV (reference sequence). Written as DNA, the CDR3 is TGTGCCAGCAGTTCCCCCTCCGAGCAGTTCTTC. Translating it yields CASSSPSEQFF.

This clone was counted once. The CDR3 DNA sequence: TGTGCCAGTAGAGGTTATAGCAATCAGCCCCAGCATTTT. This sequence encodes CASRGYSNQPQHF. The rearrangement joins TRBV19 to TRBJ1-5, with D unresolved. This CDR3 has 13 amino acids. Trimming removed 6 bases at V and 0 bases at J, with 6 bases between. Germline-derived CDR1 and CDR2 are LNHDA and SQIVND (reference sequence).

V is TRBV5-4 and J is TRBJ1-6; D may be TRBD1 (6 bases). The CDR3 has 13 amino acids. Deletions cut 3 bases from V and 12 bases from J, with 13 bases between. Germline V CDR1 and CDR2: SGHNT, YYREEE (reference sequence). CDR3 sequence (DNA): TGTGCCAGCAGCTGGGCCAGGGGAGAACCCCTCCACTTT. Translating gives CASSWARGEPLHF. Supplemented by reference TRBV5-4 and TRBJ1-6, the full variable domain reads ETGVTQSPTHLIKTRGQQVTLRCSSQSGHNTVSWYQQALGQGPQFIFQYYREEENGRGNFPPRFSGLQFPNYSSELNVNALELDDSALYLCASSWARGEPLHFGNGTRLTVT.

CDR3 in DNA: TGTGCCACCAGGACTCTTCACTCCTACGAGCAGTACTTC. It specifies CATRTLHSYEQYF. The rearrangement joins TRBV2 to TRBJ2-7; tentatively, D is TRBD2 (5 bases). From germline, CDR1 is SNHLY and CDR2 FYNNEI. Between the trimmed V and J ends, which lost 10 bases and 0 bases, there was a span of 13 bases. The CDR3 totals 13 residues.

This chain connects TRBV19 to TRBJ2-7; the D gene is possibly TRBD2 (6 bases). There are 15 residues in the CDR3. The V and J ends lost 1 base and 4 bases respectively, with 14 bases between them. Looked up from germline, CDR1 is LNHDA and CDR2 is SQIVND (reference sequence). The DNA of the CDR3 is TGTGCCAGTAGTATAGTAGGAGGGTCCCAATACGAGCAGTACTTC. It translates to CASSIVGGSQYEQYF.